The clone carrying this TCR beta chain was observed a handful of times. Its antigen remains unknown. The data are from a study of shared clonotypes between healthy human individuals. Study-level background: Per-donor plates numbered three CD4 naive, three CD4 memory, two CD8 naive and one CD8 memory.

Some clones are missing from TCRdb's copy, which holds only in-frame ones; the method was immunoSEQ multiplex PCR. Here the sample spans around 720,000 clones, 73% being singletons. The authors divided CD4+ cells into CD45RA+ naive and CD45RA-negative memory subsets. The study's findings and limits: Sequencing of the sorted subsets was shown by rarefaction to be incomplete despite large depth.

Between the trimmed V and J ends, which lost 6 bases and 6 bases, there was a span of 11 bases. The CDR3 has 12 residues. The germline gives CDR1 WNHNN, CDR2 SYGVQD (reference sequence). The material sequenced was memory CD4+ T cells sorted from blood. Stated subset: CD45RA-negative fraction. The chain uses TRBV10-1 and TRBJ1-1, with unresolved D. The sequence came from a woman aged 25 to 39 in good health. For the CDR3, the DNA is TGCGCCAGCAGCGAGGTATCCCCTGAAGCTTTCTTT. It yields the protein CASSEVSPEAFF.